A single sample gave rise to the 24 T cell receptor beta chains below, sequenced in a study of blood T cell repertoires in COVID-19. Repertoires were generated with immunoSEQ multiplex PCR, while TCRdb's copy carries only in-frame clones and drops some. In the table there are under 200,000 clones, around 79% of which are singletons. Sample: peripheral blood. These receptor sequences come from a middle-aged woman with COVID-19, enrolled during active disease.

The CDR3 region has the DNA TGTGCCTGGAGCTTGAAGCCGGGCGGAGGGTCCTACGAGCAGTACTTC. It yields the protein CAWSLKPGGGSYEQYF. The chain uses TRBV30 and TRBJ2-7, with a weak D call TRBD2 (6 bases). This CDR3 contains 16 residues. Trimming took 3 bases from V and 1 from J, leaving 19 bases between them. Per germline, CDR1 GTSNPN and CDR2 SVGIG (reference sequence). Full variable domain (rest looked up from reference TRBV30 and TRBJ2-7): SQTIHQWPATLVQPVGSPLSLECTVEGTSNPNLYWYRQAAGRGLQLLFYSVGIGQISSEVPQNLSASRPQDRQFILSSKKLLLSDSGFYLCAWSLKPGGGSYEQYFGPGTRLTVT.

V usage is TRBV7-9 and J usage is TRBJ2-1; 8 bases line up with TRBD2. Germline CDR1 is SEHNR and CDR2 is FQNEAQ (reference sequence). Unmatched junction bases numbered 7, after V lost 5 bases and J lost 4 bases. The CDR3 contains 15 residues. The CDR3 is CASSPPGLVYNEQFF. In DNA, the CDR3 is TGTGCCAGCAGCCCGCCGGGACTAGTTTACAATGAGCAGTTCTTC.

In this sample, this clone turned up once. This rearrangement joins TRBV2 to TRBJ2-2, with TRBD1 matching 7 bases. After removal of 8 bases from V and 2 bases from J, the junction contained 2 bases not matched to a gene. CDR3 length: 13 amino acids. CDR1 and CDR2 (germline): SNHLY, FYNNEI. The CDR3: CASGQDNTGELFF. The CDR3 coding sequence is TGTGCCAGCGGACAGGATAACACCGGGGAGCTGTTTTTT.

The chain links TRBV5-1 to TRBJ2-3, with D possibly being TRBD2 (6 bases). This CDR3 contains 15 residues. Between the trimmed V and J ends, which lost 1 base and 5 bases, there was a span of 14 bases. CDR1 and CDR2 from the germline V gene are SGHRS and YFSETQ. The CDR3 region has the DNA TGCGCCAGCAGCTTGCTCGTGCTGGGGGGAGATACGCAGTATTTT. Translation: CASSLLVLGGDTQYF.

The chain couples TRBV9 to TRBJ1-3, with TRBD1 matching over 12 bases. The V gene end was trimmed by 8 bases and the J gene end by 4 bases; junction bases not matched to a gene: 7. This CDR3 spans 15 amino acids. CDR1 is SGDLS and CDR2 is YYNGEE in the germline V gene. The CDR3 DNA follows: TGTGCCAGTGGACGGGACAGGGGGCAAGGAAACACCATATATTTT. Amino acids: CASGRDRGQGNTIYF.

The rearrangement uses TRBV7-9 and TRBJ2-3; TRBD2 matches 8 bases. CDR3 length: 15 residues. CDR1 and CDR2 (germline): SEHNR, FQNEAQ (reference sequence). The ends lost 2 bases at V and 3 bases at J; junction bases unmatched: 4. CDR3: CASSLIAGPTDTQYF. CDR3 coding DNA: TGTGCCAGCAGCTTAATAGCGGGACCGACAGATACGCAGTATTTT.

The CDR3 here is CASSIQGLAGTEQYF. The CDR3, as DNA: TGTGCCAGTAGTATTCAGGGACTAGCGGGAACCGAGCAGTACTTC. The J gene is TRBJ2-7, the V gene TRBV19; 13 positions agree with TRBD2. CDR1 is LNHDA, CDR2 SQIVND, per germline (reference sequence). V shed 3 bases and J 6 bases; nucleotides not matched to a gene: 5. CDR3 length: 15 residues.

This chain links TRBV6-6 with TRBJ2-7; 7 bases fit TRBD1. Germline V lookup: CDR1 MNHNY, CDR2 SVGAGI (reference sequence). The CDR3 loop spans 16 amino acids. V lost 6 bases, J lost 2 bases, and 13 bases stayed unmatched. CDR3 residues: CASRRSRQGAPYEQYF. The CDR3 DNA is TGTGCCAGCAGGCGATCCCGACAGGGTGCCCCCTACGAGCAGTACTTC.

As DNA, the CDR3 is TGTGCCACTCACGCAGACAGGGCAGGTGGCTACACCTTC. Translating gives CATHADRAGGYTF. V gene TRBV15 combines with J gene TRBJ1-2, with 7 bases fitting TRBD1. CDR3 length: 13 residues. Germline assignment: CDR1 LNHNV and CDR2 YYDKDF (reference sequence). V was clipped by 9 bases and J by 7 bases; unmatched bases: 11.

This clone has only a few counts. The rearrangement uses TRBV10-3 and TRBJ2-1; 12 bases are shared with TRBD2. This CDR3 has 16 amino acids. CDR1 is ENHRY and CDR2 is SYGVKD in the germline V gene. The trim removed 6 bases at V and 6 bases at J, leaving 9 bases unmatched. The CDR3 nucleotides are TGTGCCATCAGGAGGATCCTAGCGGGAGGGCCCAATGAGCAGTTCTTC. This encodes CAIRRILAGGPNEQFF.

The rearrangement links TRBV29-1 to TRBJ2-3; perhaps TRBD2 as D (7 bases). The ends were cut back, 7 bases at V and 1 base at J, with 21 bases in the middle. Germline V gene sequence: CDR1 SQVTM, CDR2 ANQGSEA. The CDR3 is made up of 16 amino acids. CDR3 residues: CSGEGVGGPRTDTQYF. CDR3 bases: TGCAGCGGGGAGGGGGTCGGGGGCCCTCGCACAGATACGCAGTATTTT.

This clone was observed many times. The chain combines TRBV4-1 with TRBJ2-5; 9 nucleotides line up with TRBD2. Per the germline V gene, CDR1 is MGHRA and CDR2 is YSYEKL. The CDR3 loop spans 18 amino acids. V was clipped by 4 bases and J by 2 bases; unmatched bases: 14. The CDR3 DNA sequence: TGCGCCAGCAGCCCGGTCTGGGTCCGCGCGGGGGGGCAAGAGACCCAGTACTTC. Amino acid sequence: CASSPVWVRAGGQETQYF.

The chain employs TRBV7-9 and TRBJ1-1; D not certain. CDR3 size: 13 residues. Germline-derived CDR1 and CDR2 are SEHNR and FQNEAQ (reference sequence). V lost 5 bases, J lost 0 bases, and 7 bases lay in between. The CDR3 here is CASSPPMNTEAFF. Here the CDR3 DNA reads TGTGCCAGCAGCCCCCCCATGAACACTGAAGCTTTCTTT.

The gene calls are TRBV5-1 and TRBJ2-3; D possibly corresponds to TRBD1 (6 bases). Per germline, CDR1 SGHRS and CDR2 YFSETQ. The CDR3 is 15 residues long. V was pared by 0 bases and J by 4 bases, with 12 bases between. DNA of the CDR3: TGCGCCAGCAGCTTGGTTCAGGGGATGGCAGATACGCAGTATTTT. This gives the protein CASSLVQGMADTQYF. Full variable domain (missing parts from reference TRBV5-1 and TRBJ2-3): KAGVTQTPRYLIKTRGQQVTLSCSPISGHRSVSWYQQTPGQGLQFLFEYFSETQRNKGNFPGRFSGRQFSNSRSEMNVSTLELGDSALYLCASSLVQGMADTQYFGPGTRLTVL.

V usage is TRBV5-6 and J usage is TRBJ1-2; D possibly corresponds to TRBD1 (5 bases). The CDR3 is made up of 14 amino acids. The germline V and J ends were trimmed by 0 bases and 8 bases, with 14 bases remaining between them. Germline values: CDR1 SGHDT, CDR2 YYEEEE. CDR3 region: CASSLAGAQEGYTF. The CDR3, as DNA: TGTGCCAGCAGCTTGGCTGGGGCCCAAGAGGGCTACACCTTC.

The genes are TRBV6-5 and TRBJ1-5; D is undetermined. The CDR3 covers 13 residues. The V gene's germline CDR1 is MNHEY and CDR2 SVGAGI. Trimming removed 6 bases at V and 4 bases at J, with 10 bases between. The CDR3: CASSYLKNQPQHF. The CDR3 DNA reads TGTGCCAGCAGCTACCTAAAAAATCAGCCCCAGCATTTT.

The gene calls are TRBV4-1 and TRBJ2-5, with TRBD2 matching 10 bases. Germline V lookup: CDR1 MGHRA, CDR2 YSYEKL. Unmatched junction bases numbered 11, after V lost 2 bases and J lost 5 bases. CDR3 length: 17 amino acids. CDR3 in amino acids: CASSQPTSGRALETQYF. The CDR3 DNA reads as TGCGCCAGCAGCCAACCCACGAGCGGGAGGGCCCTGGAGACCCAGTACTTC.

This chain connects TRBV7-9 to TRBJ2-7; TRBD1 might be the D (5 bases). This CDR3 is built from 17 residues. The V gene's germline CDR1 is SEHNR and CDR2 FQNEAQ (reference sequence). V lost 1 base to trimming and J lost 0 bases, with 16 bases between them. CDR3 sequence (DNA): TGTGCCAGCAGCTTAGGCGCGACAGCCAAATACTCCTACGAGCAGTACTTC. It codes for CASSLGATAKYSYEQYF.

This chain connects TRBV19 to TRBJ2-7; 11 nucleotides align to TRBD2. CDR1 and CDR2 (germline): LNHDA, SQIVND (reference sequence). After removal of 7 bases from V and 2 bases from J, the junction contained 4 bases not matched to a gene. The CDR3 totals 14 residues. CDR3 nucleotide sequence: TGTGCCAGTAAGGAGACTAGCGGGGCCTACGAGCAGTACTTC. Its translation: CASKETSGAYEQYF.

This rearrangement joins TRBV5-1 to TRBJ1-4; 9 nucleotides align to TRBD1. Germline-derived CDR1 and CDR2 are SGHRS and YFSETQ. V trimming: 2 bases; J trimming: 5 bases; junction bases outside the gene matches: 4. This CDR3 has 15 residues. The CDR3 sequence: CASSFGDRENEKLFF. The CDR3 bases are TGCGCCAGCAGCTTTGGGGACAGGGAAAATGAAAAACTGTTTTTT.

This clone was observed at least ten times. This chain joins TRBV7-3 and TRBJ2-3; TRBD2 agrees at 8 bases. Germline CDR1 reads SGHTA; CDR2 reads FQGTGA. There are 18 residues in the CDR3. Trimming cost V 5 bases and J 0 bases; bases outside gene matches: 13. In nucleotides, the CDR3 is TGTGCCAGCAGCCCTATCAGCGGGGGTCCCCCCAGCACAGATACGCAGTATTTT. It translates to CASSPISGGPPSTDTQYF.

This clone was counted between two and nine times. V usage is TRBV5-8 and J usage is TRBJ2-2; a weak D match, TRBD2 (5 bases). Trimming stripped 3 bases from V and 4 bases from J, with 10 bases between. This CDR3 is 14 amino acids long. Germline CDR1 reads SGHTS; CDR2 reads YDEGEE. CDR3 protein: CASSSVEGTGELFF. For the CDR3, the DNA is TGTGCCAGCAGCTCGGTCGAGGGCACCGGGGAGCTGTTTTTT.

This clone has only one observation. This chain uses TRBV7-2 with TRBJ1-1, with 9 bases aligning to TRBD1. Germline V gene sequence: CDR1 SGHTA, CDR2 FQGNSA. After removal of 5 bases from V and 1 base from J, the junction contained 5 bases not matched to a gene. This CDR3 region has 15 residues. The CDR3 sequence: CASSPGQGTNTEAFF. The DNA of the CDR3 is TGTGCCAGCAGCCCAGGACAGGGGACGAACACTGAAGCTTTCTTT.

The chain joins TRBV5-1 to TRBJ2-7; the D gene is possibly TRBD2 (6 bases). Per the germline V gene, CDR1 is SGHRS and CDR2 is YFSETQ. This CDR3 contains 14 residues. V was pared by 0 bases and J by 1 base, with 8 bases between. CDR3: CASSLGGGSYEQYF. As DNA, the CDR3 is TGCGCCAGCAGCTTGGGTGGGGGGTCCTACGAGCAGTACTTC.